The clone carrying this TCR beta chain has only a few counts. Its antigen is currently unknown. This record comes from a study of identical twins. Study observations and caveats: Zero-insertion analyses might be partly confounded by invariant T cells like MAIT and iNKT. Clonotypes of the beta chain that were abundant in cord blood carried fewer insertions (memory repertoires showed none).

TCRdb re-analysed the 5' RACE reads in MiXCR, keeping a single row per CDR3 protein. Of about 690,000 distinct CDR3 sequences listed, approximately 6% are singletons. The V end lost 7 bases, the J end lost 4 bases, and 8 bases lay between the germline ends. The CDR3 is made up of 12 amino acids. Healthy Caucasians made up all donors. The chain links TRBV12-3 or TRBV12-4 to TRBJ2-1, with D hard to call. The sample taken for sequencing was naive T cells sorted from blood. The sequence was collected from a man between 18 and 29 years old in good health. The CDR3 here is CASTTLYNEQFF. The DNA of the CDR3 is TGTGCCAGCACTACTTTATACAATGAGCAGTTCTTC.